One sample yielded the 30 T cell receptor beta chains listed below, sequenced in a study of glioma-infiltrating T cells after dendritic cell vaccination. Generated by immunoSEQ multiplex PCR, the TCRdb table keeps only in-frame clones and is missing some. The table shows roughly 100,000 clones, with roughly 80% occurring only once. This specimen consisted of blood, obtained before dendritic cell vaccination. These TCRs come from a human donor with glioblastoma.

Only one count was recorded for this clone. The chain uses TRBV6-4 and TRBJ2-1, with 7 bases that match TRBD2. CDR3 length equals 15 residues. From germline, CDR1 is MRHNA and CDR2 SNTAGT. Trimming at V came to 3 bases and at J to 4 bases, leaving 6 bases not matched to a gene. The CDR3 DNA sequence: TGTGCCAGCAGTGAGTGGCTAGCGGATTACAATGAGCAGTTCTTC. Translated: CASSEWLADYNEQFF.

The chain couples TRBV28 to TRBJ1-1, with TRBD1 matching 8 bases. The CDR3 runs to 17 residues. Germline V gene sequence: CDR1 MDHEN, CDR2 SYDVKM. J gave up 1 base and V 2 bases, and 9 bases lay outside the gene matches. The CDR3 loop reads CASSLPPGQGANTEAFF. In DNA form, the CDR3 reads TGTGCCAGCAGTTTACCCCCTGGCCAGGGGGCGAACACTGAAGCTTTCTTT.

This chain joins TRBV19 and TRBJ2-5; possible D gene TRBD1, 7 bases. Germline CDR1 and CDR2: LNHDA and SQIVND (reference sequence). The V gene lost 7 bases and the J gene lost 2 bases, with 14 bases spanning the gap. This CDR3 contains 14 residues. In DNA form, the CDR3 reads TGTGCCAGTACCAGGGGGGCAGGTCAAGAGACCCAGTACTTC. Translating gives CASTRGAGQETQYF.

The chain recombines TRBV5-1 with TRBJ2-7, with D tentatively TRBD1 (5 bases). The CDR3 spans 12 residues. Germline V gene sequence: CDR1 SGHRS, CDR2 YFSETQ. V lost 0 bases and J lost 6, with 7 bases in between. DNA of the CDR3: TGCGCCAGCAGCTTGGAGGGGTTCGAGCAGTACTTC. Encoded protein: CASSLEGFEQYF.

This chain links TRBV4-1 with TRBJ1-5; D remains ambiguous. Germline-derived CDR1 and CDR2 are MGHRA and YSYEKL. The CDR3 contains 14 residues. Trimming stripped 1 base from V and 5 bases from J, with 9 bases between. The CDR3 sequence: CASSQARSYQPQHF. CDR3 sequence (DNA): TGCGCCAGCAGCCAAGCGCGTTCCTATCAGCCCCAGCATTTT.

J is TRBJ2-2 and V is TRBV30, with a weak D call TRBD2 (5 bases). The V end lost 4 bases, the J end lost 0 bases, and 12 bases lay between the germline ends. CDR3 length: 15 residues. In germline, CDR1 is GTSNPN, CDR2 SVGIG (reference sequence). CDR3 protein: CAWTRGLANTGELFF. As DNA, the CDR3 is TGTGCCTGGACCCGAGGGTTAGCGAACACCGGGGAGCTGTTTTTT.

V gene TRBV9 combines with J gene TRBJ1-2; 11 nucleotides agree with TRBD1. CDR1 SGDLS and CDR2 YYNGEE come from the germline V gene. V shed 4 bases, J shed 8 bases, and the junction held 4 bases outside the gene matches. This CDR3 has 13 residues. CDR3 DNA sequence: TGTGCCAGCAGCCCCCGGGACAGGGGGGGCTACACCTTC. Its translation: CASSPRDRGGYTF.

The V gene is TRBV5-1, the J gene TRBJ1-3; D remains unclear. The CDR3 covers 13 residues. Deletions cut 0 bases from V and 4 bases from J, with 5 bases between. CDR1 and CDR2 (germline): SGHRS, YFSETQ. This chain's CDR3 is CASSLAFGNTIYF. For the CDR3, the DNA is TGCGCCAGCAGCTTGGCCTTCGGAAACACCATATATTTT.

The chain couples TRBV5-8 to TRBJ2-7; D is perhaps TRBD1 (6 bases). V dropped 4 bases and J dropped 4 bases, with 12 bases sitting between them. The CDR3 consists of 13 residues. Germline values: CDR1 SGHTS, CDR2 YDEGEE. CDR3 DNA: TGTGCCAGCAGCCTACAGGGTTATTACGAGCAGTACTTC. Its translation is CASSLQGYYEQYF.

CDR3: CASSLIRRNTEAFF. The DNA for the CDR3 is TGTGCCAGCAGCTTAATCCGTCGGAACACTGAAGCTTTCTTT. The chain joins TRBV7-9 to TRBJ1-1; D unresolved. The V end lost 2 bases, the J end lost 1 base, and 8 bases lay between the germline ends. The CDR3 sequence is 14 residues long. Germline V gene sequence: CDR1 SEHNR, CDR2 FQNEAQ (reference sequence).

With respect to this clone: The CDR3 carries no conserved terminal phenylalanine or tryptophan, so it likely arises from a read error. This chain connects TRBV7-6 to TRBJ2-7; 8 bases line up with TRBD2. CDR1 and CDR2 (germline): SGHVS, FNYEAQ. CDR3 size: 15 residues. The J segment lost 6 bases and the V segment lost 3 bases, leaving 10 bases of the junction unmatched. CDR3 sequence: CASSFSGTSVSEQYL. The CDR3, as DNA: TGTGCCAGCAGCTTCTCCGGGACTAGTGTCTCCGAGCAGTACCTC.

This clone showed up just a few times. The chain employs TRBV9 and TRBJ2-7, with 10 positions matching TRBD1. The germline CDR1 and CDR2 sequences are SGDLS and YYNGEE. CDR3 length: 14 amino acids. Trimming at V came to 4 bases and at J to 4 bases, leaving 5 bases not matched to a gene. This CDR3 reads CASSPRGQGYEQYF. The CDR3 DNA sequence: TGTGCCAGCAGCCCGAGGGGACAGGGGTACGAGCAGTACTTC.

Of note for this clone: An end of the junction does not agree with germline; a read error may underlie this. The chain carries TRBV19 and TRBJ1-2; D is unclear. The germline V gene encodes CDR1 LNHDA and CDR2 SQIVND (reference sequence). The CDR3 covers 14 residues. CDR3 in amino acids: CASSMLVSNYGYTF. Here the CDR3 DNA reads TGTGCCAGCAGTATGCTAGTATCGAACTATGGCTACACCTTC.

The chain is built from TRBV5-5 and TRBJ1-2; 10 bases fit TRBD1. The trim removed 3 bases at V and 0 bases at J, leaving 5 bases unmatched. The germline V gene has CDR1 SGHKS and CDR2 YYEKEE (reference sequence). This CDR3 region has 16 residues. The CDR3 coding sequence is TGTGCCAGCAGCTCCGGGACAGGGGCCACTAACTATGGCTACACCTTC. Its translation: CASSSGTGATNYGYTF.

V gene TRBV9 combines with J gene TRBJ2-1; maybe TRBD1 (6 bases). V lost 4 bases, J lost 2 bases, and 13 bases lay in between. The V gene's germline CDR1 is SGDLS and CDR2 YYNGEE. The CDR3 runs 15 residues. As DNA, the CDR3 is TGTGCCAGCAGCCGCGAGGGGGTCGCCTACAATGAGCAGTTCTTC. It is translated as CASSREGVAYNEQFF.

This clone has just one count. The chain recombines TRBV5-1 with TRBJ2-1; 7 nucleotides agree with TRBD1. V gave up 2 bases and J gave up 2 bases; unmatched junction bases: 1. This CDR3 is built from 14 residues. Germline CDR1 and CDR2: SGHRS and YFSETQ. The CDR3 here is CASSLGTAYNEQFF. The CDR3 DNA follows: TGCGCCAGCAGCTTAGGGACAGCCTACAATGAGCAGTTCTTC. The whole variable domain, remainder taken from reference TRBV5-1 and TRBJ2-1, is KAGVTQTPRYLIKTRGQQVTLSCSPISGHRSVSWYQQTPGQGLQFLFEYFSETQRNKGNFPGRFSGRQFSNSRSEMNVSTLELGDSALYLCASSLGTAYNEQFFGPGTRLTVL.

The chain carries TRBV19 and TRBJ2-7, with 7 nucleotides matching TRBD2. The CDR3 loop spans 13 amino acids. The germline CDR1 and CDR2 sequences are LNHDA and SQIVND (reference sequence). V dropped 3 bases and J dropped 5; count of bases not matched to a gene: 4. The CDR3 DNA follows: TGTGCCAGTAGTATCGGGGCGGGAGACGAGCAGTACTTC. Protein product: CASSIGAGDEQYF.

This sequence joins TRBV5-1 and TRBJ2-3; TRBD2 matches at 11 bases. J gave up 8 bases and V 0 bases, and 8 bases lay outside the gene matches. From germline, CDR1 is SGHRS and CDR2 YFSETQ. CDR3 length: 16 residues. CDR3 amino acids: CASSLVTSGGQGTQYF. The CDR3 DNA follows: TGCGCCAGCAGCTTGGTAACTAGCGGGGGACAGGGTACGCAGTATTTT.

This rearrangement joins TRBV6-4 to TRBJ1-3; D gene uncertain. The germline V and J ends were trimmed by 0 bases and 0 bases, with 21 bases remaining between them. This CDR3 comprises 20 residues. Germline values: CDR1 MRHNA, CDR2 SNTAGT. The CDR3 protein is CASSDSTSRYVAFSGNTIYF. The CDR3 DNA reads as TGTGCCAGCAGTGACTCCACCTCTCGGTACGTTGCTTTCTCTGGAAACACCATATATTTT.

The rearrangement joins TRBV6-5 to TRBJ1-1; D is undetermined. V was pared by 4 bases and J by 0 bases, with 15 bases between. The CDR3 is 16 residues long. Germline CDR1 and CDR2: MNHEY and SVGAGI. CDR3 in amino acids: CASSFPGGDMNTEAFF. The CDR3 nucleotides read TGTGCCAGCAGTTTCCCGGGAGGAGACATGAACACTGAAGCTTTCTTT.

The chain has TRBV18 and TRBJ1-3; 7 bases map to TRBD1. The CDR3 runs 17 residues. The junction had 8 bases not matched to a gene; V was cut back by 3 bases and J by 0 bases. Germline-derived CDR1 and CDR2 are KGHSH and LQKENI. The CDR3 protein is CASSPGQARNSGNTIYF. The CDR3 bases are TGTGCCAGCTCACCCGGACAGGCAAGGAACTCTGGAAACACCATATATTTT.

The chain joins TRBV19 to TRBJ1-1, with 8 bases matching TRBD1. CDR1 is LNHDA, CDR2 SQIVND, per germline (reference sequence). Unmatched junction bases numbered 12, after V lost 7 bases and J lost 2 bases. This CDR3 is 16 amino acids long. The CDR3 is CASTLSTTGANTEAFF. The CDR3 nucleotides read TGTGCCAGTACCCTTAGCACGACAGGGGCTAACACTGAAGCTTTCTTT.

The V call is TRBV11-2, the J call TRBJ2-2; 10 bases are a match to TRBD1. The CDR3 is made up of 16 amino acids. Germline V lookup: CDR1 SGHAT, CDR2 FQNNGV. With V trimmed by 3 bases and J by 1 base, 2 bases remained unmatched. In DNA, the CDR3 is TGTGCCAGCAGCTTTAGGACAGGGGGGAACACCGGGGAGCTGTTTTTT. Translation: CASSFRTGGNTGELFF.

The J gene is TRBJ2-3, the V gene TRBV5-4, with 10 bases that match TRBD1. CDR3 size: 15 residues. The V gene's germline CDR1 is SGHNT and CDR2 YYREEE (reference sequence). V lost 2 bases, J lost 3 bases, and 3 bases stayed unmatched. The CDR3 coding sequence is TGTGCCAGCAGCTTTGGGACAGGGGTGACAGATACGCAGTATTTT. Encoded protein: CASSFGTGVTDTQYF.

The J gene is TRBJ2-7, the V gene TRBV6-5; no reliable D call. The CDR3 contains 11 residues. CDR1 is MNHEY, CDR2 SVGAGI, per germline. V dropped 4 bases and J dropped 9 bases, with 10 bases sitting between them. CDR3 in DNA: TGTGCCAGCAGTTCTAGGTCCGCGCAGTACTTC. Translation: CASSSRSAQYF.

The J gene is TRBJ1-2, the V gene TRBV7-2, with 10 bases identical to TRBD1. Per germline, CDR1 SGHTA and CDR2 FQGNSA. Trimming took 6 bases from V and 7 from J; bases not matched to a gene: 8. The CDR3 has 14 residues. In nucleotides, the CDR3 is TGTGCCAGCAGATGGGGACAGGGGTTCGGTGGCTACACCTTC. Amino acid sequence: CASRWGQGFGGYTF.

V gene TRBV6-4 combines with J gene TRBJ2-3, with D possibly matching TRBD1 (6 bases). V lost 6 bases to trimming and J lost 5 bases, with 15 bases between them. CDR3 size: 14 residues. Germline loops: CDR1 MRHNA, CDR2 SNTAGT. CDR3 loop: CASSRTASKDTQYF. CDR3 DNA sequence: TGTGCCAGCAGCCGGACAGCTTCCAAAGATACGCAGTATTTT.

The chain has TRBV4-2 and TRBJ2-7, with 8 bases lining up with TRBD2. The V gene's germline CDR1 is LGHNA and CDR2 YNFKEQ. This CDR3 is 16 amino acids long. Losses at the gene ends were 2 bases for V and 3 bases for J; bases not matched to a gene: 9. In DNA form, the CDR3 reads TGTGCCAGCAGCCAAACAATAGCGGGGCCATACTACGAGCAGTACTTC. Translating it yields CASSQTIAGPYYEQYF.

The chain combines TRBV5-6 with TRBJ1-6, with D possibly matching TRBD1 (5 bases). The germline V gene encodes CDR1 SGHDT and CDR2 YYEEEE. This CDR3 spans 14 amino acids. V was cut by 2 bases and J by 14 bases, with 17 bases left in between. Here the CDR3 DNA reads TGTGCCAGCAGCTTACAGGTCCTGAAATGGTCCCTCCACTTT. Amino acids: CASSLQVLKWSLHF.

This clone appeared once. The chain carries TRBV6-1 and TRBJ2-4, with D tentatively TRBD1 (6 bases). The length of the CDR3 is 13 residues. The germline V gene encodes CDR1 MNHNS and CDR2 SASEGT. V was shortened by 1 base and J by 7 bases, with 8 bases between the two germline ends. CDR3 in amino acids: CASSEGTVNIQYF. CDR3 coding DNA: TGTGCCAGCAGTGAAGGGACAGTGAACATTCAGTACTTC.